This T cell receptor (beta chain) was documented in a study of blood T cell repertoires in COVID-19. Method: immunoSEQ multiplex PCR; TCRdb's copy keeps in-frame clones and lacks some. Counted here are under 200,000 clones, approximately 88% occurring once; the ten biggest clones make up under 3.5%. The germline V gene has CDR1 PRHDT and CDR2 FYEKMQ (reference sequence). After removal of 0 bases from V and 2 bases from J, the junction contained 2 bases not matched to a gene. The CDR3 totals 15 residues. Sequenced: peripheral blood. This TCR derives from a woman aged 55-70 years with acute or convalescent COVID-19. The chain carries TRBV13 and TRBJ2-5; 8 bases agree with TRBD2. This chain's CDR3 is CASSLGTSVQETQYF. Here the CDR3 DNA reads TGTGCCAGCAGCTTAGGGACTAGCGTACAAGAGACCCAGTACTTC.